This T cell receptor (beta chain) was found in a study of blood T cell repertoires in COVID-19. About the research overall: The study drew acute and convalescent COVID-19 samples from the United States, Italy and Spain. PBMCs, B-cell-depleted T cells, or T cells were the source of the cDNA or gDNA that made up the material.

This CDR3 comprises 10 residues. CDR1 MNHEY and CDR2 SVGAGI come from the germline V gene. The trim removed 10 bases at V and 14 bases at J, leaving 6 bases unmatched. Authors' analysis steps: The authors estimated nucleated cell counts from reference gene primer amplification. Sequencing was performed with immunoSEQ multiplex PCR; in TCRdb, only in-frame clones are kept and a portion is missing. V, J and clone size derive from that table, while D and trimming were established from the DNA sequence. The table has more than 150,000 clones, around 85% seen once. The sample comprised peripheral blood. The receptor was isolated from a woman aged 70-85 years with acute or convalescent COVID-19. This sequence joins TRBV6-5 and TRBJ1-3; TRBD1 matches at 9 bases. This CDR3 is CATMGDRVYF. The CDR3 bases are TGTGCCACCATGGGGGACAGGGTATATTTT.